The source of this TCR beta chain is a study of blood T cell repertoires in COVID-19. As for the study in general: Specimens from acute and convalescent COVID-19 originated in the United States, Italy and Spain. Sample material is recorded as cDNA or gDNA derived from T cells, B-cell-depleted T cells, or PBMCs.

Per the study methods: Reference gene primer amplification gave nucleated cell count estimates. Assay used: immunoSEQ multiplex PCR; TCRdb lists only in-frame clones, some missing. V and J calls plus clone size are reproduced from that table; the DNA served to infer D and trimming. The sample includes about 360,000 clones, around 84% of them seen just once. Germline trimming cut 0 bases from V and 4 bases from J; bases unmatched to any gene: 0. CDR3 length: 14 residues. Germline CDR1 reads SGHVS; CDR2 reads FQNEAQ. This TCR came from a human donor in a cohort sampled during active COVID-19. The sequencing sample was made of peripheral blood. The gene calls are TRBV7-8 and TRBJ1-1, with 9 bases matching TRBD1. The CDR3 DNA is TGTGCCAGCAGCTTAGCACAGGGGGCCACTGAAGCTTTCTTT. It specifies CASSLAQGATEAFF.